The T cell receptor beta chain described here comes from a study of T cells in localized non-small cell lung cancer. Here immunoSEQ multiplex PCR was the method, and the copy in TCRdb shows in-frame clones only, minus some. The sample holds some 41,000 clones, over 75% seen once. Regarding the study as a whole: A median of about 60 of the top 100 tumor clones appeared in adjacent lung, which was paired and uninvolved.

The CDR3 length is 13 residues. The germline gives CDR1 KGHSH, CDR2 LQKENI. Notes on this clone: Its antigen is as yet unknown.

The sample was PBMCs, taken before any cancer treatment. V and J are TRBV18 and TRBJ2-5; D perhaps matches TRBD1 (6 bases). The tail of the sequence fits TRBJ2-7 better, so the J call may be wrong. This TCR derives from a woman between 40 and 69 years old with stage II lung adenocarcinoma. The CDR3: CASSPGTIYEQYF. CDR3 DNA: TGTGCCAGCTCACCCGGGACAATCTACGAGCAGTACTTC.